This entry describes one TCR beta chain. This clonotype was seen once. Its antigen is still unknown. No base qualities exist here, and no much larger clone lies one base off it. A lone read offers only weak evidence. These data belong to a study of T-cell reconstitution after alpha-beta-depleted transplantation in children (dated by TCRdb to about 2016). Notes on the research overall: T-cell immune reconstitution after TCRalphabeta/CD19-depleted allogeneic hematopoietic cell transplantation in children was quantitatively tracked in the study by means of TCR repertoire profiling.

Receptor amplification or capture employed PCR. TCRdb lists the instrument as Illumina HiSeq 2500. Molecular barcoding was employed in the preparation of TCR libraries, with unique molecular identifiers being used to normalize TCRbeta repertoire quantification. In-frame beta chains were kept once TCRdb had trimmed the public reads at Q25 with fastp and called clones with MiXCR. CDR3 protein duplicates are merged, each entry listing the most common genes and DNA. This sample holds around 490,000 distinct CDR3 sequences; 10% to 12% were observed only once. The top ten clonotypes cover less than 15% of the sample. Reading from cysteine to phenylalanine, the CDR3 counts 20 amino acids. Of all the DNA, just the CDR3 is kept, 60 bases in frame from base 1. V and J lose 0 bases and 2 bases, and a span of 20 bases separates them. What the research found in general, with its limitations: Hyperexpanded clone frequencies declined over subsequent months; after one year, T-cell counts and TCRbeta diversity were mostly attributed to newly produced T cells. The apparently early alphabetaT-cell count recovery about two months after transplant was reportedly dependent on only several hundred rapidly expanded clones derived from non-depleted graft cells. The high TCRbeta diversity at day 60 in some patients was ascribed to recipient T cells and intrathymic progenitors that had survived conditioning.

What the treatment or condition label conveys for this sample: allogeneic hematopoietic cell transplantation with graft depleted of TCRalphabeta T cells and CD19 B cells. The transplant recipients were children given TCRalphabeta/CD19-depleted allogeneic hematopoietic cell grafts. The sequence joins TRBV12-3 or TRBV12-4 to TRBJ2-6; a tentative D match to TRBD1 spans 6 bases. This sample comprised PBMCs, mostly from graft donor cells, obtained 180 days after TCRalphabeta/CD19-depleted stem cell transplant. The receptor comes from a female patient aged 2-10 years who had a stem cell transplant for aplastic anemia, so the T cells may come from the graft donor. The DNA sequence is as follows: TGTGCCAGCAGTTTAGCCCGATCAGACAGGCTAACCCCTGGGGCCAACGTCCTGACTTTC. Translation gives CASSLARSDRLTPGANVLTF.